Presented here are 10 T cell receptor beta chains from one specimen sequenced in a study of blood T cell repertoires in COVID-19. Measured with immunoSEQ multiplex PCR; TCRdb has only the in-frame clones, and not every one. The sample has about 190,000 clones, approximately 91% seen once. The specimen was peripheral blood. These receptors all come from a man aged 25-45 years with acute or convalescent COVID-19.

The chain links TRBV4-1 to TRBJ1-5; D might be TRBD1 (6 bases). This CDR3 has 15 amino acids. V was shortened by 5 bases and J by 0 bases, with 11 bases between the two germline ends. Germline values: CDR1 MGHRA, CDR2 YSYEKL. In DNA, the CDR3 is TGCGCCAGCAGCTGGACAGCGAATAGCAATCAGCCCCAGCATTTT. Protein sequence: CASSWTANSNQPQHF.

The rearrangement joins TRBV28 to TRBJ1-2; D is unresolved. The CDR3 totals 13 residues. V lost 2 bases and J 6 bases, leaving 10 bases between the germline ends. The germline CDR1 and CDR2 sequences are MDHEN and SYDVKM. CDR3 nucleotide sequence: TGTGCCAGCAGTTTACTTATCTTTGATGGCTACACCTTC. Translating it yields CASSLLIFDGYTF.

V and J are TRBV10-3 and TRBJ2-7, with 10 bases lining up with TRBD1. V was pared by 5 bases and J by 5 bases, with 6 bases of the junction left unmatched. Looked up from germline, CDR1 is ENHRY and CDR2 is SYGVKD. The CDR3 runs 14 residues. The CDR3 spells CAISPGQGTDEQYF. The CDR3 DNA is TGTGCCATCAGTCCGGGACAGGGGACTGACGAGCAGTACTTC.

This clone was observed a few times. The chain couples TRBV4-1 to TRBJ1-2; D is perhaps TRBD1 (5 bases). The CDR3 is 14 amino acids. V shed 4 bases and J shed 8 bases, with 17 bases lying between them. Germline assignment: CDR1 MGHRA and CDR2 YSYEKL. The CDR3 region is CASSPVGGIRGYTF. CDR3 coding DNA: TGCGCCAGCAGCCCCGTGGGGGGGATTCGGGGCTACACCTTC.

There are a few counts of this clone. V is TRBV7-9 and J is TRBJ1-2; TRBD1 aligns across 9 bases. The CDR3 is made up of 14 amino acids. Germline trimming cut 7 bases from V and 6 bases from J; bases unmatched to any gene: 9. Germline values: CDR1 SEHNR, CDR2 FQNEAQ (reference sequence). The CDR3 is CASTGDRVIDGYTF. In DNA, the CDR3 is TGTGCCAGCACCGGGGACAGGGTAATCGATGGCTACACCTTC.

The chain links TRBV6-2 or TRBV6-3 to TRBJ2-7; 7 bases map to TRBD1. The V and J ends lost 2 bases and 1 base, in that order; junction bases with no gene match: 17. The V gene's germline CDR1 is MNHEY and CDR2 SVGEGT. The length of the CDR3 is 19 residues. The CDR3 bases are TGTGCCAGCAGTTACCCTCCCGGGAAAGGGGGCCGGGAATCCTACGAGCAGTACTTC. Translation: CASSYPPGKGGRESYEQYF.

V and J are TRBV28 and TRBJ1-2; D may be TRBD1 (5 bases). The CDR3 spans 14 residues. V lost 4 bases to trimming and J lost 4 bases, with 13 bases between them. Germline loops: CDR1 MDHEN, CDR2 SYDVKM. The CDR3 DNA follows: TGTGCCAGCAGTTCCGGGAGACAGCTCTATGGCTACACCTTC. Residues: CASSSGRQLYGYTF.

The chain employs TRBV5-1 and TRBJ1-1; possibly TRBD1 for D (6 bases). This CDR3 spans 16 amino acids. Germline V CDR1 and CDR2: SGHRS, YFSETQ. With 3 bases removed from V and 8 bases from J, the gap between germline ends came to 23 bases. The CDR3: CASSWVVTGRRAEAFF. The CDR3 DNA reads TGCGCCAGCAGCTGGGTCGTTACAGGGCGCCGGGCGGAAGCTTTCTTT.

The V gene is TRBV6-5, the J gene TRBJ2-1; D unclear. Germline V lookup: CDR1 MNHEY, CDR2 SVGAGI. V was clipped by 6 bases and J by 4 bases, with 13 bases between them. The CDR3 is 14 amino acids. The CDR3 DNA reads as TGTGCCAGCAGGGCAGGCAGGCGTTACAATGAGCAGTTCTTC. Protein product: CASRAGRRYNEQFF.

V usage is TRBV28 and J usage is TRBJ2-1; D ambiguous. The CDR3 consists of 12 residues. Germline CDR1 is MDHEN and CDR2 is SYDVKM. Trimming cost V 7 bases and J 3 bases, with 7 bases left between them. The CDR3 DNA is TGTGCCAGCACCAACTACTACAATGAGCAGTTCTTC. Translation gives CASTNYYNEQFF.